These T cell receptor beta chains were read from a single sample in a study of PD-L1 blockade in urothelial cancer. Clones were sequenced by immunoSEQ multiplex PCR, and TCRdb holds only the in-frame ones, with some missing. This sample yields tens of thousands of clones, of which almost 90% are seen a single time; 1.6% belongs to the top ten. This material consisted of PBMCs, taken around atezolizumab (anti-PD-L1) treatment. Receptors originate from a man aged 60 to 75 with urothelial cancer. CDR3s include the opening cysteine and the closing phenylalanine or tryptophan. Fields, in order: V gene, clone size, D gene, J gene, CDR3 DNA, CDR3 protein. A D gene is named only where the DNA matches it firmly. Only some rows state a clone size, as once, few, many or a class for expanded clones.

>TRBV5-6|-|-|TRBJ1-3
TGTGCCAGCAGCCCTCAAATGGGCCTAAGCTCTGGAAACACCATATATTTT
CASSPQMGLSSGNTIYF
>TRBV7-2|-|TRBD2|TRBJ2-5
TGTGCCAGCAGCGGAGGACTAGCGGGGGGCCAAGAGACCCAGTACTTC
CASSGGLAGGQETQYF
>TRBV6-1|-|-|TRBJ2-1
TGTGCCAGCAGCGGACGGGGTTCCAATGAGCAGTTCTTC
CASSGRGSNEQFF
>TRBV11-2|-|-|TRBJ1-1
TGTGCCAGCAGCCTTCAACAGGGAGTCACTGAAGCTTTCTTT
CASSLQQGVTEAFF
>TRBV7-9|-|TRBD1|TRBJ2-4
TGTGCCAGCAGCTCACCGGGACAGGGCGAAAACATTCAGTACTTC
CASSSPGQGENIQYF
>TRBV9|-|-|TRBJ1-4
TGTGCCAGCAGCGTAGGGTCATCTAGGGAAAAACTGTTTTTT
CASSVGSSREKLFF
>TRBV5-5|-|-|TRBJ2-5
TGTGCCAGCTGGGGGGGGCAGGGGGAGACCCAGTACTTC
CASWGGQGETQYF
>TRBV27|-|TRBD1|TRBJ2-1
TGTGCCAGCAGACCCTCCGGGACAGGGCCGGTTCGTCCGTTCTTC
CASRPSGTGPVRPFF
>TRBV9|-|TRBD2|TRBJ2-4
TGTGCCAGCAGCCTAGGACTAGCGGGGGAAGCGCGCCAAAACATTCAGTACTTC
CASSLGLAGEARQNIQYF
>TRBV5-5|few|TRBD1|TRBJ1-6
TGTGCCAGCAGCTTGGTACAGGGGTATAACTCACCCCTCCACTTT
CASSLVQGYNSPLHF
>TRBV28|-|TRBD1|TRBJ2-6
TGTGCCAGCAGTCCAGGGACAGGGCTCACCTCTGGGGCCAACGTCCTGACTTTC
CASSPGTGLTSGANVLTF
>TRBV7-9|-|TRBD2|TRBJ2-3
TGTGCCAGCAGCCCCTCGCGCGGGAGGAAGGCAGATACGCAGTATTTT
CASSPSRGRKADTQYF
>TRBV27|once|-|TRBJ2-3
TGTGCCAGCAGTTTATGGCCGATACGCACAGATACGCAGTATTTT
CASSLWPIRTDTQYF
>TRBV2|-|TRBD1|TRBJ1-1
TGTGCCAGCAGTCCTTCGGGGGGACAGGGGAACAGAGAAGCTTTCTTT
CASSPSGGQGNREAFF
>TRBV9|-|-|TRBJ1-2
TGTGCCAGCAGCGCTACAGGCTCTCATGGCTACACCTTC
CASSATGSHGYTF
>TRBV6-5|once|TRBD1|TRBJ1-1
TGTGCCAGCAGTTACTCCGGGACAGGGTGGCCGACTGAAGCTTTCTTT
CASSYSGTGWPTEAFF
>TRBV30|-|TRBD2|TRBJ2-3
TGTGCCTGGAGTGTAGGCGGGTTAGCGGGAGTCACAGATACGCAGTATTTT
CAWSVGGLAGVTDTQYF
>TRBV11-2|-|TRBD2|TRBJ2-2
TGTGCCAGCAGCTTAGTTTCGCGGGGGGGCTCGAACACCGGGGAGCTGTTTTTT
CASSLVSRGGSNTGELFF
>TRBV15|-|TRBD2|TRBJ2-1
TGTGCCACCAGCAGAGGTGGCGGGAGGGAGCAGTTCTTC
CATSRGGGREQFF
>TRBV6-5|-|-|TRBJ1-5
TGTGCCAGCCGGGGAGCGGGCAATCAGCCCCAGCATTTT
CASRGAGNQPQHF
>TRBV6-6|-|TRBD2|TRBJ2-3
TGTGCCAGCAGGTCGACTAGCGGCGGAATCACAGATACGCAGTATTTT
CASRSTSGGITDTQYF
>TRBV7-9|-|TRBD1|TRBJ2-1
TGTGCCAGCACCACTAGGACAGGGTCCAATGAGCAGTTCTTC
CASTTRTGSNEQFF
>TRBV5-1|-|-|TRBJ2-1
TGCGCCAGCAGCAAACTACAGGGCCGGCATGAGCAGTTCTTC
CASSKLQGRHEQFF
>TRBV6-5|-|TRBD1|TRBJ1-5
TGTGCCACTCGGACAGGGGGAGGCAATCAGCCCCAGCATTTT
CATRTGGGNQPQHF
>TRBV5-1|-|TRBD2|TRBJ2-1
TGCGCCAGCAGCCCCCCTGGGACTAGCGGGAGCCATGATGAGCAGTTCTTC
CASSPPGTSGSHDEQFF
>TRBV6-6|-|-|TRBJ1-2
TGTGCCAGCAGTCCGGACCGAGGGAGGTACACCTTC
CASSPDRGRYTF
>TRBV7-2|-|TRBD2|TRBJ2-3
TGTGCCAGCAGCTCGACGGGGGGACGCACAGATACGCAGTATTTT
CASSSTGGRTDTQYF
>TRBV4-1|-|-|TRBJ1-2
TGCGCCAGCAGCCAAGATGCGACTAACGTTAACTATGGCTACACCTTC
CASSQDATNVNYGYTF
>TRBV2|-|TRBD1|TRBJ1-5
TGTGCCAGCAGTGATCGGACAGGGGGCAATCAGCCCCAGCATTTT
CASSDRTGGNQPQHF
>TRBV5-1|-|-|TRBJ1-1
TGCGCCAGCAGCTATCAGTCGGGCACTGAAGCTTTCTTT
CASSYQSGTEAFF
>TRBV19|-|TRBD1|TRBJ2-7
TGTGCCAGTGCGGGACAGGGGGGCCACGAGCAGTACTTC
CASAGQGGHEQYF
>TRBV28|-|-|TRBJ2-2
TGTGCCAGCAGAGTAAGAGGGGGGGACACCGGGGAGCTGTTTTTT
CASRVRGGDTGELFF
>TRBV4-2|few|TRBD2|TRBJ2-7
TGTGCCAGCAGCCAAGATCCCAGCGGGAGCTCCTACGAGCAGTACTTC
CASSQDPSGSSYEQYF
>TRBV6-6|-|TRBD2|TRBJ2-1
TGTGCCAGCAGCCCCCCTACTAGCGGGAGTTACAATGAGCAGTTCTTC
CASSPPTSGSYNEQFF
>TRBV7-9|-|-|TRBJ1-1
TGTGCCAGCAGCCGACACGACAAAGGGAACACTGAAGCTTTCTTT
CASSRHDKGNTEAFF
>TRBV7-2|-|-|TRBJ2-7
TGTGCCAGCAGCATCGTTCACCGAGGAGGTCGGATGAGCTCCTACGAGCAGTACTTC
CASSIVHRGGRMSSYEQYF
>TRBV29-1|-|-|TRBJ2-7
TGCAGCGTTGCCAGGGGACCGAGCTCCTACGAGCAGTACTTC
CSVARGPSSYEQYF
>TRBV6-5|-|-|TRBJ2-5
TGTGCCAGCAGACCGATCCGAGGGGGGGGAGAGACCCAGTACTTC
CASRPIRGGGETQYF
>TRBV28|-|-|TRBJ1-3
TGTGCCAGCAGTACAGGGCCAGGGGGAAACACCATATATTTT
CASSTGPGGNTIYF
>TRBV29-1|-|-|TRBJ2-7
TGCAGCGTTGATAGGCAAGGGGCCCGGGAGCAGTACTTC
CSVDRQGAREQYF
>TRBV28|-|TRBD1|TRBJ1-2
TGTGCCAGCAGCCGGGGACAGGACTTTTTTCTTAACTATGGCTACACCTTC
CASSRGQDFFLNYGYTF
>TRBV5-1|-|-|TRBJ2-5
TGCGCCAGCAGCTTGGGCGCTCAGGGGTTAGGAGAGACCCAGTACTTC
CASSLGAQGLGETQYF
>TRBV15|-|-|TRBJ1-2
TGTGCCACCAGCAGAGATTGGGTAGGAGATGGCTACACCTTC
CATSRDWVGDGYTF
>TRBV5-6|-|TRBD2|TRBJ2-5
TGTGCCAGCAGCCGTTTAGCGGGAGATACGGAGACCCAGTACTTC
CASSRLAGDTETQYF
>TRBV4-1|-|-|TRBJ1-1
TGCGCCAGCAGCCAAGAGGGGGGCACTGAAGCTTTCTTT
CASSQEGGTEAFF
>TRBV6-5|once|TRBD1|TRBJ2-3
TGTGCCAGCAGACCCCAGACAGGGTTCACAGATACGCAGTATTTT
CASRPQTGFTDTQYF
>TRBV7-2|-|-|TRBJ1-3
TGTGCCAGCAGCTTAGACCCAGTGGGCGGAAACACCATATATTTT
CASSLDPVGGNTIYF
>TRBV9|-|TRBD2|TRBJ2-5
TGTGCCAGCAGCCAGGGGTCTAGCGGGAGTGAGACCCAGTACTTC
CASSQGSSGSETQYF
>TRBV27|-|-|TRBJ1-4
TGTGCCAGCAGTCCTACGGGGATCAGTAATGAAAAACTGTTTTTT
CASSPTGISNEKLFF
>TRBV7-2|-|-|TRBJ2-7
TGTGCCAGCAGCTTAGGGAAAGGGATTTTGGGAGGGGGTATATACGAGCAGTACTTC
CASSLGKGILGGGIYEQYF
>TRBV9|-|-|TRBJ2-1
TGTGCCAGCAGCGGGGGGCTAGGTTGGAATGAGCAGTTCTTC
CASSGGLGWNEQFF
>TRBV7-2|-|TRBD2|TRBJ2-7
TGTGCCAGCAGCTTAAGTCGGCCGAGCGGGGGCCACGCCTACGAGCAGTACTTC
CASSLSRPSGGHAYEQYF
>TRBV6-6|-|TRBD2|TRBJ2-3
TGTGCCAGCAGACTTAGCGGGGGGGCGGATACGCAGTATTTT
CASRLSGGADTQYF
>TRBV13|-|TRBD1|TRBJ1-4
TGTGCCAGCAGACTTGGACAGGATCATAATGAAAAACTGTTTTTT
CASRLGQDHNEKLFF
>TRBV5-5|once|-|TRBJ1-3
TGTGCCAGCAGCTTGGAACCCCAGGGTCCTGGAAACACCATATATTTT
CASSLEPQGPGNTIYF
>TRBV7-2|once|-|TRBJ1-3
TGTGCCAGCAGCTTAGCGGGAGTGAGTGCTGGAAACACCATATATTTT
CASSLAGVSAGNTIYF
>TRBV4-3|-|TRBD2|TRBJ2-5
TGCGCCAGCAGCCAAGGCCGGGGACTAGCGGGGAGAGCAGAGACCCAGTACTTC
CASSQGRGLAGRAETQYF
>TRBV15|-|-|TRBJ1-3
TGTGCCACCAGCAGAGATAGGGGAGGATTCCCGTCTGGAAACACCATATATTTT
CATSRDRGGFPSGNTIYF
>TRBV18|few|TRBD1|TRBJ1-1
TGTGCCAGCTCACAGGGACAGCTTTTGAACACTGAAGCTTTCTTT
CASSQGQLLNTEAFF